This T cell receptor beta chain emerged from a study of cytomegalovirus exposure and HLA in healthy donors. Comment on this clone: Other DNA sequences in this sample translate to the same CDR3.

CDR3 length: 14 residues. In germline, CDR1 is SGHNT, CDR2 YYREEE (reference sequence). Trimming took off 0 bases at V and 0 bases at J, with 7 bases between the two ends. The PCR ran on 60 Vbeta and 13 Jbeta primers. Using immunoSEQ multiplex PCR, the repertoire was profiled, and TCRdb retains in-frame clones only, with some absent. Among roughly 240,000 clones listed, 85% were seen once. The sample comprised PBMCs. This chain connects TRBV5-4 to TRBJ2-7; D gene uncertain. This sequence was found in a girl aged 2-15 years in good health and CMV-seronegative. Written as DNA, the CDR3 is TGTGCCAGCAGCTTGGGCGGATCCTCCTACGAGCAGTACTTC. Its translation is CASSLGGSSYEQYF.